Sequencing of this T cell receptor beta chain was carried out in a study of T cell responses to AZD1222 COVID-19 vaccine (dated by TCRdb to about 2021). As for the study more broadly: Because spike-specific TCR depth and breadth did not differ between the two schedules, AZD1222 recipients who got a second dose at roughly 4 weeks were pooled with those who got a second dose at roughly 12 weeks. TCR sequencing was performed for fewer than 250 trial participants, of whom about 200 were given two doses of AZD1222 and around 25 were given two doses of MenACWY control vaccine. Trial participants were enrolled by age into subgroups of 18-55, 56-69 and 70-plus years, and roughly 150, 30 and 60 TCR-sequenced participants, respectively, were included in these subgroups.

The CDR3 regions of human TCRbeta chains were analyzed by immunosequencing. Processing in the source paper ran as follows. Repertoire TCRs were checked for matches against a reference library of SARS-CoV-2-specific TCRs that had been generated using the MIRA antigen-specificity platform. Breadth meant the fraction of unique TCRs that were SARS-CoV-2-associated, whereas depth meant the fraction of total T cells that were SARS-CoV-2-associated. Using the MIRA data, each spike-specific TCR was mapped to the spike region that the TCR reacts to and placed in a CD4 or CD8 class. Log10-transformed breadth and depth values were compared by one-way ANOVA with Sidak's multiple comparisons tests. TCRdb took over this immuneACCESS table, retaining in-frame rearrangements with V and J assigned. Such tables are incomplete; in checked studies, under half of the missing clones stem from an unresolved V gene, and the remainder is unexplained. The DNA gave D and trimming, while V, J and clone size come from that table. This sample is represented by some 150,000 clones; more than 85% of them were singletons. In total, the top ten clones hold 1.5% to 2% of the sample.

Measured from the cysteine to the phenylalanine, the CDR3 is 17 residues long. Here the CDR3 DNA is all that survives: 51 bases in frame from base 1. V loses 0 bases at its end and J loses 4 bases; junction bases beyond the gene matches: 9. As encoded in the germline V gene, CDR1 is LGHNA while CDR2 is YNFKEQ. In the paper's terms, the time point label means: baseline before first vaccination. Vaccinee samples were obtained from the UK trials COV001 and COV002, which included a single-blind randomized controlled phase 2/3 trial of AZD1222 (ChAdOx1 nCoV-19) in healthy adults. For TCRbeta chain sequencing, PBMC samples from trial participants were taken at day 0 and at day 28 after the second dose. The sample holds a few counts of this clone. This receptor's antigen is unknown. No base-level quality is on record; no much larger clone is a single base apart. The paper as a whole reports these results and caveats: Because no day 14 peak-response samples were available, repertoires were characterized only after the peak T cell response. Conclusions about previously exposed vaccinees are limited because only six or seven AZD1222 recipients were SARS-CoV-2 seropositive at baseline. Most participants were white British and females outnumbered males, and the authors suggested that clonal diversity may have been underestimated. After two AZD1222 doses, spike-specific TCR breadth and depth were significantly higher than at day 0 and than in MenACWY recipients. The whole spike protein was spanned by vaccine-associated CD4 TCRs, and dominant responses were seen in regions 160-218 and 743-854. In the small 56-69-year group, the increase in depth fell short of significance, most likely because of low power. Reportedly, close to half of the unique spike-specific TCRs recognized epitopes lying outside the regions that are mutated in the B.1.351 and B.1.1.7 variants.

The TCR originated in an adult in good health. This sample comprised peripheral blood, obtained on day 0 of AZD1222 vaccination. The chain is encoded by TRBV4-2 joined to TRBJ1-2, with 9 bases matching TRBD1. The CDR3 protein: CASSQDLGQGLSYGYTF. The DNA sequence follows: TGTGCCAGCAGCCAAGATTTGGGACAGGGACTTAGCTATGGCTACACCTTC.